The T cell receptor (beta chain) under discussion was sequenced for a study of identical twins. General observations from the study: For out-of-frame beta sequences, excess twin sharing was weaker.

Trimming cost V 1 base and J 7 bases; bases outside gene matches: 6. The CDR3 consists of 14 residues. Germline V gene sequence: CDR1 DFQATT, CDR2 SNEGSKA (reference sequence). TCRdb independently ran MiXCR on the 5' RACE reads; one entry per CDR3 protein. The sample has about 470,000 distinct CDR3 sequences; roughly a quarter are singletons. To note about this clonotype: Antigen specificity is unknown.

The data also belong to a second study, concerning T cells expressing NK-cell markers. That study adds: The sequencing cohort of eight donors included seven HCMV-seropositive individuals and one seronegative individual. These same clonotypes (in a few donors) also led the CD3+CD56-NKG2C+ fraction.

The sample taken for sequencing was CD4+ T cells sorted from blood. The chain employs TRBV20-1 and TRBJ2-1; 8 positions agree with TRBD2. This TCR was sampled from a young woman in good health. CDR3 DNA: TGCAGTGCTAGAGGGTTTAGCGGGATAAATGAGCAGTTCTTC. It codes for CSARGFSGINEQFF.